The 27 T cell receptor beta chains in this list originate from one sample, sequenced in a study of Tregs in tolerant kidney transplant recipients. Recipients received nonmyeloablative bone marrow transplants from related graft donors, with transient mixed chimerism. Produced via immunoSEQ multiplex PCR; TCRdb's table is partial and in-frame only. This sample's table has about 11,000 clones. The specimen comprised CD8+ T cells from blood (PBMCs), sampled 24 months after the transplant. The receptors stem from a human patient who received a combined kidney and bone marrow transplant. Some T cells may be supplied by the graft donor.

For this clone: Read coverage stops 3 residues before the CDR3 terminus; the germline J gene supplies the remainder. The chain has TRBV5-1 and TRBJ1-1, with TRBD1 identical over 7 bases. CDR1 is SGHRS and CDR2 is YFSETQ in the germline V gene. Trimming cost V 4 bases and J 0 bases; bases outside gene matches: 9. The CDR3 spans 16 residues. Partial CDR3 DNA: TGCGCCAGCAGCCGCCGGACAGGCGTCATGAACACTGAA. Translation: CASSRRTGVMNTE. The complete CDR3 sequence is CASSRRTGVMNTEAFF. Full variable domain (remainder filled in from reference TRBV5-1 and TRBJ1-1): KAGVTQTPRYLIKTRGQQVTLSCSPISGHRSVSWYQQTPGQGLQFLFEYFSETQRNKGNFPGRFSGRQFSNSRSEMNVSTLELGDSALYLCASSRRTGVMNTEAFFGQGTRLTVV.

Details on this clone: The sequence runs out 3 residues before the end of the CDR3; the remainder is reconstructed from the germline J gene. The chain recombines TRBV20-1 with TRBJ2-7, with 10 bases aligning to TRBD1. Trimming cost V 0 bases and J 1 base; bases outside gene matches: 9. The CDR3 contains 17 residues. The germline CDR1 and CDR2 sequences are DFQATT and SNEGSKA (reference sequence). The covered CDR3 bases are TGCAGTGCTAGAGATTCCAGCGGGGACAGGGGTTCCTACGAG. Translated: CSARDSSGDRGSYE. The full CDR3 sequence reads CSARDSSGDRGSYEQYF.

CDR3 bases read: TGTGCCAGCAGTGAAGACCTAAGCGGGAGAGAAGGATACGAG. Residues: CASSEDLSGREGYE. The CDR3 in full is CASSEDLSGREGYEQYF. The chain carries TRBV6-1 and TRBJ2-7; 8 positions match TRBD2. Coverage ceases 3 residues before the CDR3 finishes, and the germline J gene fills in the end. Germline lookup yields CDR1 MNHNS and CDR2 SASEGT. The J segment lost 4 bases and the V segment lost 1 base, leaving 12 bases of the junction unmatched. The CDR3 runs 17 residues.

Notes on this clone: The read gets to within 3 residues of the CDR3 end, and the germline J gene fills in the rest. This chain joins TRBV5-6 and TRBJ1-3, with D possibly TRBD1 on 6 matching bases. V lost 1 base and J 4 bases, leaving 12 bases between the germline ends. CDR1 SGHDT and CDR2 YYEEEE come from the germline V gene. This CDR3 is built from 15 residues. The CDR3 loop reads CASSLRRGSGNTIYF. CDR3 bases read: TGTGCCAGCAGCTTGCGAAGGGGGTCCGGAAACACC.

About this clone itself: The CDR3 extends 3 residues past the end of the read, so its final part is completed from the germline J gene. The chain joins TRBV6-2 or TRBV6-3 to TRBJ2-3, with 10 positions matching TRBD1. Germline lookup yields CDR1 MNHEY and CDR2 SVGEGT. The CDR3 length is 16 residues. J was trimmed by 4 bases and V by 6 bases; bases with no gene match: 10. The sequenced CDR3 bases are TGTGCCAGCAGCTCCCCTCGGACAGGGGGTCCAGATACG. Residues: CASSSPRTGGPDT. The complete CDR3 sequence is CASSSPRTGGPDTQYF.

CDR3 DNA (partial): TGTGCCAGCAGCTCGCGCTCGGGACTATACAATGAG. It translates to CASSSRSGLYNE. In full, the CDR3 is CASSSRSGLYNEQFF. The chain couples TRBV13 to TRBJ2-1, with 7 bases fitting TRBD2. Coverage ceases 3 residues before the CDR3 finishes, and the germline J gene fills in the end. J was trimmed by 4 bases and V by 4 bases; bases with no gene match: 7. Germline CDR1 reads PRHDT; CDR2 reads FYEKMQ (reference sequence). The length of the CDR3 is 15 residues.

On this clone: The read terminates 3 residues ahead of where the CDR3 ends, so the germline J gene completes it. V is TRBV30 and J is TRBJ1-5; perhaps TRBD1 as D (5 bases). Germline assignment: CDR1 GTSNPN and CDR2 SVGIG (reference sequence). CDR3 size: 10 residues. The CDR3 sequence is CAWGGTPQHF. CDR3 DNA (partial): TGTGCCTGGGGGGGGACTCCC.

Details on this clone: The read ends 3 residues before the CDR3 terminus; that terminus is restored from the germline J gene. V is TRBV7-9 and J is TRBJ2-7; 10 bases align to TRBD1. After removal of 6 bases from V and 0 bases from J, the junction contained 2 bases not matched to a gene. Germline values: CDR1 SEHNR, CDR2 FQNEAQ (reference sequence). This CDR3 contains 14 residues. CDR3: CASRGQGDSYEQYF. The part of the CDR3 DNA that was read is TGTGCCAGCAGAGGACAGGGGGACTCCTACGAG. Using reference TRBV7-9 and TRBJ2-7 for the parts outside the CDR3, the full variable domain is DTGVSQNPRHKITKRGQNVTFRCDPISEHNRLYWYRQTLGQGPEFLTYFQNEAQLEKSRLLSDRFSAERPKGSFSTLEIQRTEQGDSAMYLCASRGQGDSYEQYFGPGTRLTVT.

Points on this clone: The read falls 3 residues short of the CDR3 end, and the missing part is taken from the germline J gene. This chain uses TRBV7-3 with TRBJ2-5, with 11 bases fitting TRBD2. From germline, CDR1 is SGHTA and CDR2 FQGTGA. V shed 1 base, J shed 4 bases, and the junction held 2 bases outside the gene matches. The CDR3 is 15 amino acids. The CDR3 DNA, read in part, is TGTGCCAGCAGCTTAATAGCGGGAGGGGTAGAGACC. Amino acids: CASSLIAGGVET. The whole CDR3 region reads CASSLIAGGVETQYF.

Regarding this clone: The read comes to an end 3 residues before the CDR3 does, leaving the germline J gene to fill in the end. V usage is TRBV4-2 and J usage is TRBJ2-7, with 8 bases aligning to TRBD1. There are 15 residues in the CDR3. Germline CDR1 is LGHNA and CDR2 is YNFKEQ. V lost 1 base and J lost 5; bases outside the gene matches: 7. Partial CDR3 DNA: TGTGCCAGCAGCCAAGCGCGGGCAGGGGGCGACGAG. It yields the protein CASSQARAGGDE. The whole CDR3 is CASSQARAGGDEQYF.

This clone is classed as medium-sized by frequency. The read gets to within 3 residues of the CDR3 end, and the germline J gene fills in the rest. The rearrangement uses TRBV19 and TRBJ2-1, with 13 bases that match TRBD2. J lost 1 base, V lost 5 bases, and 17 bases had no gene match. This CDR3 has 21 amino acids. CDR1 and CDR2 from the germline V gene are LNHDA and SQIVND (reference sequence). The CDR3 here is CASSPGASPGLAGRSYNEQFF. The sequenced part of the CDR3 DNA is TGTGCCAGTAGTCCAGGCGCCAGTCCGGGACTAGCGGGAAGGTCCTACAATGAG.

Comments on this clone: The observed sequence ends 3 residues before the CDR3 terminus, with the missing tail filled in from the germline J gene. The rearrangement joins TRBV7-9 to TRBJ2-7; possible D gene TRBD1, 5 bases. The CDR3 is 13 residues long. Germline values: CDR1 SEHNR, CDR2 FQNEAQ (reference sequence). Trimming pared 2 bases from V and 2 bases from J, leaving 7 bases between. CDR3 DNA (partial): TGTGCCAGCAGCTTACGACAGACCTACGAG. It translates to CASSLRQTYE. The full CDR3 protein is CASSLRQTYEQYF. Full variable domain (missing parts from reference TRBV7-9 and TRBJ2-7): DTGVSQNPRHKITKRGQNVTFRCDPISEHNRLYWYRQTLGQGPEFLTYFQNEAQLEKSRLLSDRFSAERPKGSFSTLEIQRTEQGDSAMYLCASSLRQTYEQYFGPGTRLTVT.

Frequency places this clone as medium-sized. The read gets to within 3 residues of the CDR3 end, and the germline J gene fills in the rest. J is TRBJ2-3 and V is TRBV7-3; TRBD2 aligns across 7 bases. Germline V gene data show CDR1 as SGHTA and CDR2 as FQGTGA. With 1 base clipped from V and 1 base from J, the junction kept 2 bases outside the gene matches. The CDR3 is 15 amino acids. The CDR3 loop reads CASSLMAGGTDTQYF. The DNA read from the CDR3 is TGTGCCAGCAGCTTAATGGCGGGAGGCACAGATACG.

As concerns this clone: The read stops 3 residues short of the end of the CDR3; the missing end is completed from the germline J gene. V is TRBV30 and J is TRBJ2-2, with 9 bases lining up with TRBD2. Germline V gene data show CDR1 as GTSNPN and CDR2 as SVGIG (reference sequence). The CDR3 consists of 16 residues. J gave up 2 bases and V 3 bases, and 7 bases lay outside the gene matches. CDR3 bases read: TGTGCCTGGAGGGGGTTAGCGGGAGACAACACCGGGGAG. Encoded protein: CAWRGLAGDNTGE. The whole CDR3 sequence reads CAWRGLAGDNTGELFF.

Comments on this clone: Read coverage stops 3 residues before the CDR3 terminus; the germline J gene supplies the remainder. This sequence joins TRBV7-8 and TRBJ2-7; 9 bases are a match to TRBD1. The J segment lost 1 base and the V segment lost 4 bases, leaving 8 bases of the junction unmatched. Germline CDR1 reads SGHVS; CDR2 reads FQNEAQ. The CDR3 extends over 16 amino acids. CDR3: CASSSPRDRASYEQYF. CDR3 bases read: TGTGCCAGCAGCTCACCCCGGGACAGGGCTTCCTACGAG.

A note on this clone: The CDR3 end falls 3 residues outside the read, so it is completed with the germline J gene. The chain combines TRBV5-5 with TRBJ2-7; possible D gene TRBD2, 5 bases. The ends were cut back, 1 base at V and 4 bases at J, with 6 bases in the middle. CDR1 is SGHKS and CDR2 is YYEKEE in the germline V gene (reference sequence). The CDR3 totals 12 residues. CDR3 residues: CASSLTGYEQYF. The sequenced part of the CDR3 DNA is TGTGCCAGCAGCTTGACGGGGTACGAG.

CDR3 loop: CASSESRYTEAFF. Partial CDR3 DNA: TGTGCCAGCAGTGAGTCGAGGTACACTGAA. The V gene is TRBV6-1, the J gene TRBJ1-1; D unresolved. The sequenced fragment ends 3 residues before the CDR3 boundary, so the rest is inferred from the germline J gene. The V gene's germline CDR1 is MNHNS and CDR2 SASEGT. Trimming took off 3 bases at V and 3 bases at J, with 8 bases between the two ends. The CDR3 extends over 13 amino acids.

To note about this clone: The read ends 3 residues early relative to the CDR3; the germline J gene fills the gap. V is TRBV10-1 and J is TRBJ2-1; 10 nucleotides agree with TRBD2. Germline trimming cut 3 bases from V and 7 bases from J; bases unmatched to any gene: 3. This CDR3 region has 14 residues. Germline-derived CDR1 and CDR2 are WNHNN and SYGVQD (reference sequence). The CDR3 here is CASSDQREGNEQFF. The CDR3 bases that were read are TGCGCCAGCAGTGATCAGCGGGAGGGGAATGAG.

About this clone: The DNA ends 3 residues before the CDR3 does, and the rest of the CDR3 is filled in from the germline J gene. The J gene is TRBJ2-1, the V gene TRBV14; D gene ambiguous. CDR1 SGHDN and CDR2 FVKESK come from the germline V gene. The CDR3 runs 13 residues. Trimming shortened V by 4 bases and J by 1 base, and 5 bases separated the two germline ends. The DNA read from the CDR3 is TGTGCCAGCAGCCCTTTTTCCTACAATGAG. This translates into CASSPFSYNE. The entire CDR3 protein is CASSPFSYNEQFF.

Comment on this clone: From the germline J gene comes the end of the CDR3, since the read stops 3 residues before it. The chain has TRBV19 and TRBJ2-7; maybe TRBD2 (6 bases). V was clipped by 2 bases and J by 0 bases, with 11 bases between them. The germline CDR1 and CDR2 sequences are LNHDA and SQIVND (reference sequence). This CDR3 is built from 15 residues. The CDR3 here is CASSISAGGSYEQYF. The sequenced CDR3 bases are TGTGCCAGTAGTATATCAGCGGGCGGCTCCTACGAG.

Note on this clone: The read terminates 3 residues ahead of where the CDR3 ends, so the germline J gene completes it. The gene calls are TRBV19 and TRBJ2-1; TRBD2 matches 10 bases. In germline, CDR1 is LNHDA, CDR2 SQIVND (reference sequence). The CDR3 runs to 17 residues. V was pared by 1 base and J by 7 bases, with 10 bases of the junction left unmatched. CDR3 DNA, as far as it was read: TGTGCCAGTAGTATAGTTTGGCTAGCGGGAGCTGAGAATGAG. Its translation: CASSIVWLAGAENE. The entire CDR3 sequence reads CASSIVWLAGAENEQFF.

Concerning this clone: The sequenced fragment ends 3 residues before the CDR3 boundary, so the rest is inferred from the germline J gene. This sequence joins TRBV19 and TRBJ2-5; 11 bases fit TRBD2. Germline V lookup: CDR1 LNHDA, CDR2 SQIVND (reference sequence). This CDR3 region has 14 residues. V trimming: 4 bases; J trimming: 5 bases; junction bases outside the gene matches: 3. The CDR3 spells CASSKLAGVETQYF. Incomplete CDR3 DNA: TGTGCCAGTAGTAAACTAGCGGGAGTTGAGACC.

Of note for this clone: The read ends 3 residues early relative to the CDR3; the germline J gene fills the gap. The chain links TRBV7-9 to TRBJ2-7, with 9 bases aligning to TRBD1. The CDR3 runs 14 residues. Germline values: CDR1 SEHNR, CDR2 FQNEAQ (reference sequence). The ends lost 5 bases at V and 0 bases at J; junction bases unmatched: 2. The CDR3 spells CASSAGQGSYEQYF. The part of the CDR3 DNA that was read is TGTGCCAGCAGCGCGGGACAGGGCTCCTACGAG.

Worth noting for this clone: Sequencing ends 3 residues short of the CDR3 end; the germline J gene provides the rest. The chain links TRBV7-9 to TRBJ2-7; 7 nucleotides line up with TRBD1. The CDR3 has 14 residues. J gave up 3 bases and V 5 bases, and 7 bases lay outside the gene matches. Germline CDR1 SEHNR, CDR2 FQNEAQ (reference sequence). CDR3 amino acids: CASSPQGIDYEQYF. The CDR3 DNA, read in part, is TGTGCCAGCAGCCCACAGGGGATCGACTACGAG.

A remark on this clone: The read stops 3 residues short of the end of the CDR3; the missing end is completed from the germline J gene. The rearrangement links TRBV2 to TRBJ2-1; D uncertain. V was cut by 4 bases and J by 7 bases, with 11 bases left in between. Looked up from germline, CDR1 is SNHLY and CDR2 is FYNNEI. The CDR3 loop spans 13 amino acids. CDR3 DNA, as far as it was read: TGTGCCAGCAGTGTTTACAGCTTGAATGAG. Translating gives CASSVYSLNE. Given in full, the CDR3 is CASSVYSLNEQFF.

With regard to this clone: The DNA ends 3 residues before the CDR3 does, and the rest of the CDR3 is filled in from the germline J gene. The V gene is TRBV11-2, the J gene TRBJ2-7; D is uncertain. This CDR3 contains 14 residues. Germline-derived CDR1 and CDR2 are SGHAT and FQNNGV. Trimming cost V 3 bases and J 0 bases, with 9 bases left between them. This chain's CDR3 is CASSLYSGSYEQYF. Incomplete CDR3 DNA: TGTGCCAGCAGCTTGTACAGTGGCTCCTACGAG.

Comment on this clone: Read coverage stops 3 residues before the CDR3 terminus; the germline J gene supplies the remainder. The chain has TRBV29-1 and TRBJ2-2; D is possibly TRBD2 (5 bases). V dropped 8 bases and J dropped 0 bases, with 10 bases sitting between them. Germline V CDR1 and CDR2: SQVTM, ANQGSEA. The CDR3 totals 13 residues. This CDR3 is CSSLGANTGELFF. The CDR3 bases that were read are TGCAGCTCTCTCGGGGCGAACACCGGGGAG.